Presented here are 29 T cell receptor beta chains from one specimen sequenced in a study of T cell clusters in autoimmune cytopenias. TRB rearrangements were amplified by touch-down multiplex PCR with mixed TRB-A/B primers. TCRdb re-called the multiplex PCR reads and shows each CDR3 protein once, DNA omitted. In total, the table holds around 8,200 distinct CDR3 sequences. Approximately 36,000 genome equivalents of blood DNA were amplified for TRB. The sequencing sample was made of peripheral blood. All receptors derive from a human donor with an autoimmune cytopenia or autoimmune hepatitis (not recorded which).

The V gene is TRBV30, the J gene TRBJ1-1. Looked up from germline, CDR1 is GTSNPN and CDR2 is SVGIG (reference sequence). The CDR3 consists of 11 residues. The CDR3 region is CAWSVGTEAFF. Full variable domain (outside the CDR3, taken from reference TRBV30 and TRBJ1-1): SQTIHQWPATLVQPVGSPLSLECTVEGTSNPNLYWYRQAAGRGLQLLFYSVGIGQISSEVPQNLSASRPQDRQFILSSKKLLLSDSGFYLCAWSVGTEAFFGQGTRLTVV.

This sequence joins TRBV10-3 and TRBJ2-7; no DNA is available, so the TRBD2 call from TCRdb remains unchecked. CDR3 length: 16 amino acids. The germline V gene has CDR1 ENHRY and CDR2 SYGVKD. CDR3 region: CAISEPREGLIYEQYF.

This chain connects TRBV12-3 or TRBV12-4 to TRBJ2-2. The CDR3 extends over 14 amino acids. Here the CDR3 reads CASSYFRNTGELFF.

V and J are TRBV30 and TRBJ1-3. The CDR3 has 11 amino acids. Germline values: CDR1 GTSNPN, CDR2 SVGIG (reference sequence). This chain's CDR3 is CAWSGRNTIYF.

This clonotype ranks as medium-sized in terms of frequency. V usage is TRBV7-6 and J usage is TRBJ1-1; TCRdb calls TRBD1, which cannot be checked without DNA. The CDR3 consists of 13 residues. Per germline, CDR1 SGHVS and CDR2 FNYEAQ. The CDR3 sequence is CASSYARDTEAFF.

This chain joins TRBV6-4 and TRBJ2-1; TCRdb indicates TRBD2, and absent DNA this call remains unverified. CDR1 is MRHNA and CDR2 is SNTAGT in the germline V gene. CDR3 length equals 12 residues. CDR3 amino acids: CASSDHAGVPFF.

The chain combines TRBV11-2 with TRBJ2-7; as DNA is missing, the TRBD1 call by TCRdb cannot be tested. The CDR3 is made up of 16 amino acids. Germline V gives CDR1 SGHAT, CDR2 FQNNGV. The CDR3 here is CASSLQAPVNLYEQYF.

The rearrangement uses TRBV20-1 and TRBJ2-3; lacking DNA, the TRBD2 call made by TCRdb goes unchecked. CDR1 and CDR2 (germline): DFQATT, SNEGSKA (reference sequence). The CDR3 covers 17 residues. CDR3 sequence reads: CSASLSTSGGGTDTQYF.

The chain uses TRBV5-8 and TRBJ2-3; TCRdb selects TRBD2, and the lack of DNA leaves this call unchecked. The length of the CDR3 is 16 residues. Germline CDR1 and CDR2: SGHTS and YDEGEE. CDR3 loop: CASSSAGLAGADTQYF.

This clonotype shows up as medium-sized by frequency. CDR3 amino acids: CAWSVQSGASRTQYF. V usage is TRBV30 and J usage is TRBJ2-3; absent DNA, TCRdb's TRBD2 call cannot be checked. Germline CDR1 GTSNPN, CDR2 SVGIG (reference sequence). The CDR3 runs to 15 residues.

J is TRBJ2-3 and V is TRBV19; checking the TCRdb D call of TRBD2 is not possible without DNA. CDR3 size: 15 residues. Germline loops: CDR1 LNHDA, CDR2 SQIVND (reference sequence). CDR3 protein: CASSRLAEPTDTQYF.

The rearrangement joins TRBV19 to TRBJ1-1; the TRBD1 assignment by TCRdb is unverifiable without DNA. Germline V gene data show CDR1 as LNHDA and CDR2 as SQIVND (reference sequence). The CDR3 spans 14 residues. The CDR3 loop reads CASSIYRQNTEAFF.

The chain recombines TRBV4-1 with TRBJ2-1. CDR1 MGHRA and CDR2 YSYEKL come from the germline V gene. This CDR3 comprises 15 residues. This CDR3 reads CASSQLASSYNEQFF.

V usage is TRBV18 and J usage is TRBJ2-2; the TRBD1 assignment by TCRdb is unverifiable without DNA. The CDR3 is 19 amino acids. The germline V gene has CDR1 KGHSH and CDR2 LQKENI. Here the CDR3 reads CASSPSTGIRTGLTGELFF.

The chain employs TRBV12-5 and TRBJ1-2; as DNA is missing, the TRBD1 call by TCRdb cannot be tested. The germline CDR1 and CDR2 sequences are LGHNT and FRNRAP. The CDR3 runs 12 residues. The CDR3 is CASAQGGYGYTF.

The CDR3 reads CASSYTPKLRGNEQFF. The rearrangement joins TRBV6-5 to TRBJ2-1. This CDR3 region has 16 residues. Germline loops: CDR1 MNHEY, CDR2 SVGAGI.

This clonotype is called medium-sized (0.01 to 0.1%) based on its frequency. The CDR3 reads CASSFGGQGRETQYF. This chain links TRBV12-3 or TRBV12-4 with TRBJ2-5; TCRdb reports TRBD1, a call that lacks DNA to check it against. This CDR3 comprises 15 residues.

The chain employs TRBV19 and TRBJ1-1; TCRdb lists TRBD1, though no DNA is available to test this call. CDR1 is LNHDA, CDR2 SQIVND, per germline (reference sequence). The CDR3 spans 12 residues. The CDR3 region is CASSIRQGEAFF.

This clonotype ranks as medium-sized in terms of frequency. The rearrangement links TRBV19 to TRBJ2-7; checking the TCRdb D call of TRBD1 is not possible without DNA. CDR3 length: 16 amino acids. In germline, CDR1 is LNHDA, CDR2 SQIVND (reference sequence). The CDR3: CASSIPRDRRISSRYF.

Judged by frequency, this clonotype is medium-sized. The V call is TRBV6-4, the J call TRBJ2-3; TCRdb's D gene call, TRBD2, goes unchecked for lack of DNA. Germline assignment: CDR1 MRHNA and CDR2 SNTAGT. This CDR3 has 16 residues. This CDR3 is CASSSNPTTSTDTQYF.

Frequency places this clonotype as medium-sized. The J gene is TRBJ1-5, the V gene TRBV30; as DNA is missing, the TRBD1 call by TCRdb cannot be tested. CDR1 is GTSNPN and CDR2 is SVGIG in the germline V gene (reference sequence). The CDR3 runs 15 residues. CDR3 loop: CAWSVKGNSNQPQHF.

V gene TRBV6-1 combines with J gene TRBJ1-2; TCRdb reports TRBD1, a call that lacks DNA to check it against. From germline, CDR1 is MNHNS and CDR2 SASEGT. The CDR3 length is 15 residues. This CDR3 is CASRVSGISNYGYTF.

V usage is TRBV5-5 and J usage is TRBJ2-3. This CDR3 is 15 amino acids long. Germline values: CDR1 SGHKS, CDR2 YYEKEE (reference sequence). CDR3 region: CASSLVTVNTDTQYF.

This chain connects TRBV5-4 to TRBJ2-1; checking the TCRdb D call of TRBD2 is not possible without DNA. CDR1 SGHNT and CDR2 YYREEE come from the germline V gene (reference sequence). The CDR3 has 13 residues. CDR3 in amino acids: CASSLNGGNEQFF.

The rearrangement uses TRBV6-6 and TRBJ2-1; TCRdb designates TRBD2, a call that cannot be tested without DNA. This CDR3 comprises 19 residues. Looked up from germline, CDR1 is MNHNY and CDR2 is SVGAGI (reference sequence). The CDR3 reads CASSYGGVAGRSSYNEQFF.

This clonotype counts as medium-sized (0.01 to 0.1%) by frequency. The chain is built from TRBV27 and TRBJ2-7; TCRdb gives TRBD2 as the D gene, but with no DNA this cannot be confirmed. Germline assignment: CDR1 MNHEY and CDR2 SMNVEV (reference sequence). The CDR3 loop spans 13 amino acids. CDR3: CASGGSTYVEQYF.

Measured by frequency, this clonotype is medium-sized. The rearrangement uses TRBV19 and TRBJ2-3; the TCRdb D gene call, TRBD1, has no DNA to confirm it. In germline, CDR1 is LNHDA, CDR2 SQIVND (reference sequence). The CDR3 runs to 14 residues. Here the CDR3 reads CASSIQGGTDTQYF.

The rearrangement uses TRBV10-3 and TRBJ2-1; TCRdb's D gene call, TRBD2, goes unchecked for lack of DNA. The germline V gene has CDR1 ENHRY and CDR2 SYGVKD. The CDR3 runs 15 residues. CDR3 protein: CAISEASGGYNEQFF.

According to its frequency, this clonotype is medium-sized. The chain joins TRBV12-3 or TRBV12-4 to TRBJ2-1; TCRdb outputs TRBD1, but without DNA this stays unchecked. The CDR3 is 15 amino acids. The chain's CDR3 is CASTQKRDRTNEQFF.